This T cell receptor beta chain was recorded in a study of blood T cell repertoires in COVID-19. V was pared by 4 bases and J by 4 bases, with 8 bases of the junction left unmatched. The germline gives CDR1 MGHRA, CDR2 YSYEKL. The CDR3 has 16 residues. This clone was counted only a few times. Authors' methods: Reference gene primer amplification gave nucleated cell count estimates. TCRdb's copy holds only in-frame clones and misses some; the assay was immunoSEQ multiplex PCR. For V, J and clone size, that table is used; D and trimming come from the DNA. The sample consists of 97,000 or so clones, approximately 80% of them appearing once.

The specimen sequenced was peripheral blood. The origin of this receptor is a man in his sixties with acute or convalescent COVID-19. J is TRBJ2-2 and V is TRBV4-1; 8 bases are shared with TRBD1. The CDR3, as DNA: TGCGCCAGCAGCCGGACAGGGCAGGGAGTCACCGGGGAGCTGTTTTTT. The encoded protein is CASSRTGQGVTGELFF.